These 32 T cell receptor beta chains originate from one sample sequenced in a study of CD8+CD57+ T cells in acquired aplastic anemia. Using genomic DNA as the template, TCR beta VDJ and CDR3 profiling was carried out. TCRdb re-derived calls from the reads in MiXCR, one entry per CDR3 protein. The sample lists 80,000 or so distinct CDR3 sequences; approximately 46% were seen once. Sequencing was done on a sample of sorted CD4+, CD8+, or CD8+CD57+ T cells (not recorded which) from PBMCs. These receptors all stem from a human donor in good health, serving as a control.

The gene calls are TRBV29-1 and TRBJ2-1; 7 nucleotides line up with TRBD1. V shed 4 bases and J 5 bases; nucleotides not matched to a gene: 2. From germline, CDR1 is SQVTM and CDR2 ANQGSEA. The CDR3 is made up of 12 amino acids. This CDR3 is CSVGGGDNEQFF. CDR3 sequence (DNA): TGCAGCGTTGGAGGGGGCGACAATGAGCAGTTCTTC.

This clonotype was recorded only once. The V and J genes are TRBV12-3 or TRBV12-4 and TRBJ2-7, with TRBD1 matching 7 bases. Trimming took 4 bases from V and 7 from J; bases not matched to a gene: 10. CDR3 length: 14 amino acids. The CDR3 region has the DNA TGTGCCAGCAGTTCCGGGACAGCCCCTCAAGAGCAGTACTTC. It is translated as CASSSGTAPQEQYF.

This clonotype was observed once. V gene TRBV13 combines with J gene TRBJ1-2, with TRBD1 as a possible D gene (5 bases). V lost 0 bases and J lost 4, with 15 bases in between. This CDR3 contains 16 residues. Germline values: CDR1 PRHDT, CDR2 FYEKMQ (reference sequence). CDR3 protein: CASSLGEGTGLYGYTF. Here the CDR3 DNA reads TGTGCCAGCAGCTTAGGAGAGGGTACGGGGCTCTATGGCTACACCTTC.

The J gene is TRBJ1-4, the V gene TRBV15; no definite D call. Germline V lookup: CDR1 LNHNV, CDR2 YYDKDF (reference sequence). Trimming pared 9 bases from V and 3 bases from J, leaving 8 bases between. The CDR3 runs 12 residues. Written as DNA, the CDR3 is TGTGCCACTGGGGAGTCTAATGAAAAACTGTTTTTT. Translation: CATGESNEKLFF.

The rearrangement joins TRBV20-1 to TRBJ2-5; D not resolved. The CDR3 length is 12 residues. Germline V gene data show CDR1 as DFQATT and CDR2 as SNEGSKA (reference sequence). V lost 0 bases and J lost 4, with 6 bases in between. The CDR3 DNA follows: TGCAGTGCTAGAGATATTGGAGAGACCCAGTACTTC. It yields the protein CSARDIGETQYF.

This clonotype came up many times. The J gene is TRBJ1-6, the V gene TRBV6-6; 11 nucleotides agree with TRBD1. CDR3 size: 15 residues. Losses at the gene ends were 2 bases for V and 10 bases for J; bases not matched to a gene: 4. Germline assignment: CDR1 MNHNY and CDR2 SVGAGI (reference sequence). CDR3: CASSYQGQGGSPLHF. The CDR3 coding sequence is TGTGCCAGCAGTTACCAGGGACAGGGGGGCTCACCCCTCCACTTT.

The rearrangement uses TRBV12-3 or TRBV12-4 and TRBJ2-1, with 16 bases that match TRBD2. V lost 5 bases to trimming and J lost 8 bases; unmatched junction nucleotides: 9. CDR3 length: 17 amino acids. CDR3 nucleotide sequence: TGTGCCAGCAGTAATCCCGGGACTAGCGGGAGGGGTGATGAGCAGTTCTTC. It is translated as CASSNPGTSGRGDEQFF.

This clonotype was picked up a small number of times. The rearrangement uses TRBV2 and TRBJ1-5; TRBD1 is a possible D gene (5 bases). Per germline, CDR1 SNHLY and CDR2 FYNNEI. The CDR3 has 13 residues. V gave up 4 bases and J gave up 4 bases, with 8 bases separating them. For the CDR3, the DNA is TGTGCCAGCAGTGGGTGGGGGAATCAGCCCCAGCATTTT. Its translation: CASSGWGNQPQHF.

The chain joins TRBV3-1 to TRBJ2-3, with D uncertain. Germline V gene data show CDR1 as LGHDT and CDR2 as YNNKEL (reference sequence). The CDR3 runs to 15 residues. Trimming stripped 0 bases from V and 3 bases from J, with 10 bases between. CDR3 sequence (DNA): TGTGCCAGCAGCCAAGATTTGCTTAGGACAGATACGCAGTATTTT. It specifies CASSQDLLRTDTQYF.

The gene calls are TRBV25-1 and TRBJ1-2; no firm D call. Germline V lookup: CDR1 MGHDK, CDR2 SYGVNS. The CDR3 length is 13 residues. V was shortened by 5 bases and J by 6 bases, with 13 bases between the two germline ends. CDR3 coding DNA: TGTGCCAGCAGTTTGTCAGGCCCGGATGGCTACACCTTC. Its translation: CASSLSGPDGYTF.

In its sample, this clonotype was seen many times. V usage is TRBV5-1 and J usage is TRBJ2-7, with D possibly called TRBD1 or TRBD2 (5 bases each). Germline values: CDR1 SGHRS, CDR2 YFSETQ. This CDR3 is 15 amino acids long. The germline V and J ends were trimmed by 1 base and 3 bases, with 14 bases remaining between them. The chain's CDR3 is CASSLTGTEIYEQYF. The CDR3 DNA is TGCGCCAGCAGCTTGACCGGGACGGAGATCTACGAGCAGTACTTC.

This clonotype was seen only a few times. This chain joins TRBV14 and TRBJ2-1; TRBD2 matches 10 bases. CDR1 and CDR2 (germline): SGHDN, FVKESK. The trim removed 3 bases at V and 2 bases at J, leaving 10 bases unmatched. This CDR3 region has 18 residues. CDR3 coding DNA: TGTGCCAGCAGCCACGTAGCGCCCACTAGCGGGACCTACAATGAGCAGTTCTTC. Its protein product is CASSHVAPTSGTYNEQFF.

Concerning this clonotype itself: A read error may account for a junction end that differs from germline. The rearrangement links TRBV29-1 to TRBJ2-6; D could derive from TRBD1 or TRBD2 (5 bases each). The CDR3 sequence is 16 residues long. Germline V CDR1 and CDR2: SQVTM, ANQGSEA. CDR3 in DNA: TGCAGCGTTGAAGATCGGGGCCGGCCTGGGGCCAACGTCCCGACTTTC. Protein sequence: CSVEDRGRPGANVPTF.

The CDR3, as DNA: TGTGCCTGGACAAACCCCGGAAACACCATATATTTT. Encoded protein: CAWTNPGNTIYF. The chain couples TRBV30 to TRBJ1-3; D is ambiguous. CDR3 length: 12 residues. CDR1 is GTSNPN, CDR2 SVGIG, per germline (reference sequence). The V and J ends lost 4 bases and 4 bases respectively, with 8 bases between them.

This clonotype was observed many times. This chain joins TRBV4-1 and TRBJ1-2; D is uncertain. The CDR3 is 16 amino acids. Trimming shortened V by 4 bases and J by 0 bases, and 15 bases separated the two germline ends. Germline V CDR1 and CDR2: MGHRA, YSYEKL. The CDR3 spells CASSLAGRKTNYGYTF. For the CDR3, the DNA is TGCGCCAGCAGCCTAGCAGGACGGAAGACTAACTATGGCTACACCTTC.

In its sample, this clonotype was seen many times. The chain has TRBV19 and TRBJ1-1; D uncertain. Germline CDR1 reads LNHDA; CDR2 reads SQIVND (reference sequence). Deletions cut 6 bases from V and 1 base from J, with 9 bases between. The CDR3 extends over 13 amino acids. The CDR3: CASSPVSNTEAFF. CDR3 DNA: TGTGCCAGTAGCCCAGTCTCGAACACTGAAGCTTTCTTT.

This chain joins TRBV7-3 and TRBJ2-7, with 9 bases aligning to TRBD1. The junction had 2 bases not matched to a gene; V was cut back by 4 bases and J by 4 bases. Germline loops: CDR1 SGHTA, CDR2 FQGTGA. The CDR3 runs 13 residues. The CDR3 reads CASSSTGGYEQYF. CDR3 DNA: TGTGCCAGCAGCTCGACAGGGGGATACGAGCAGTACTTC.

This clonotype was observed many times. The chain has TRBV24-1 and TRBJ2-7; D gene ambiguous. The V end lost 2 bases, the J end lost 5 bases, and 9 bases lay between the germline ends. From germline, CDR1 is KGHDR and CDR2 SFDVKD. The CDR3 length is 13 residues. CDR3 nucleotide sequence: TGTGCCACCAGTGATTCGGAGCTAGACGAGCAGTACTTC. This codes for CATSDSELDEQYF.

The chain employs TRBV7-2 and TRBJ2-5; 8 bases agree with TRBD2. CDR3 size: 17 residues. The V segment lost 2 bases and the J segment 7 bases; nucleotides outside the gene matches: 15. Germline CDR1 and CDR2: SGHTA and FQGNSA. The CDR3 protein is CASSLSRRGGPAGTQYF. CDR3 nucleotide sequence: TGTGCCAGCAGCTTAAGTCGTCGGGGGGGGCCCGCCGGGACCCAGTACTTC.

This sequence joins TRBV2 and TRBJ1-5, with a possible D match to TRBD1 (5 bases). The germline V and J ends were trimmed by 4 bases and 5 bases, with 9 bases remaining between them. The germline V gene has CDR1 SNHLY and CDR2 FYNNEI. The CDR3 is made up of 13 amino acids. DNA for the CDR3: TGTGCCAGCAGTGGGACAAGAGATCAGCCCCAGCATTTT. This sequence encodes CASSGTRDQPQHF.

The V and J genes are TRBV2 and TRBJ2-1; D ambiguous. V shed 11 bases and J shed 4 bases, with 18 bases lying between them. From germline, CDR1 is SNHLY and CDR2 FYNNEI. The CDR3 contains 14 residues. The CDR3 DNA reads TGTGCCTGCATTGACTCGAGCTCATACAATGAGCAGTTCTTC. Translated: CACIDSSSYNEQFF.

The J gene is TRBJ2-7, the V gene TRBV25-1, with D tentatively TRBD1 or TRBD2 (5 bases each). V was trimmed by 3 bases and J by 8 bases, leaving 11 bases between them. CDR1 is MGHDK and CDR2 is SYGVNS in the germline V gene. The CDR3 runs to 12 residues. The CDR3 spells CASSDAQGQQYF. CDR3 DNA sequence: TGTGCCAGCAGTGATGCTCAGGGACAGCAGTACTTC.

The chain combines TRBV7-8 with TRBJ1-2, with 9 bases lining up with TRBD1. J lost 6 bases, V lost 4 bases, and 12 bases had no gene match. Looked up from germline, CDR1 is SGHVS and CDR2 is FQNEAQ. The CDR3 length is 16 residues. The CDR3 sequence is CASSSEVVGTGNGYTF. CDR3 DNA: TGTGCCAGCAGCTCGGAAGTGGTCGGGACAGGGAATGGCTACACCTTC.

Within the sample, this clonotype is medium-sized (0.01 to 0.1%). The J gene is TRBJ1-2, the V gene TRBV27; unclear D gene. Trimming pared 2 bases from V and 7 bases from J, leaving 11 bases between. The CDR3 has 13 residues. Germline V CDR1 and CDR2: MNHEY, SMNVEV (reference sequence). The CDR3, as DNA: TGTGCCAGCAGTTTAGAGTCCTCGACTGGCTACACCTTC. It is translated as CASSLESSTGYTF.

The chain couples TRBV7-7 to TRBJ2-5; the D is unclear. The germline gives CDR1 SSHAT, CDR2 FNYEAQ (reference sequence). Between the trimmed V and J ends, which lost 1 base and 3 bases, there was a span of 6 bases. The CDR3 sequence is 13 residues long. The CDR3 sequence is CASSLEPKETQYF. CDR3 DNA: TGTGCCAGCAGCTTAGAGCCAAAAGAGACCCAGTACTTC.

The rearrangement uses TRBV29-1 and TRBJ2-3, with TRBD2 matching 8 bases. J lost 2 bases, V lost 7 bases, and 14 bases had no gene match. Germline V gene data show CDR1 as SQVTM and CDR2 as ANQGSEA. This CDR3 has 16 residues. CDR3 in DNA: TGCAGCGCGTCGGGGCGCTTAGCGGGGACCACAGATACGCAGTATTTT. Translation gives CSASGRLAGTTDTQYF.

This clonotype appeared many times. The rearrangement joins TRBV29-1 to TRBJ1-1; no reliable D call. Trimming removed 6 bases from V and 5 bases from J, with 10 bases in between. The CDR3 runs to 11 residues. Germline CDR1 is SQVTM and CDR2 is ANQGSEA. The CDR3: CSVGGSTEAFF. In DNA, the CDR3 is TGCAGCGTGGGTGGGAGTACTGAAGCTTTCTTT.

This clonotype showed up many times. V is TRBV24-1 and J is TRBJ2-2; weak D call: TRBD2 (5 bases). V lost 7 bases, J lost 5 bases, and 16 bases lay in between. This CDR3 comprises 15 residues. From germline, CDR1 is KGHDR and CDR2 SFDVKD. The CDR3 DNA follows: TGTGCCACCAGCGATCCACTAGGGTATACCGGGGAGCTGTTTTTT. As protein: CATSDPLGYTGELFF.

This clonotype has ten or more counts. The rearrangement joins TRBV7-9 to TRBJ2-7, with 8 bases that match TRBD2. The CDR3 covers 16 residues. Germline V gene lookup returns CDR1 SEHNR and CDR2 FQNEAQ (reference sequence). V was clipped by 5 bases and J by 1 base; unmatched bases: 10. The CDR3 loop is CASSDMTGGLSYEQYF. CDR3 bases: TGTGCCAGCAGCGATATGACGGGAGGGTTATCCTACGAGCAGTACTTC.

This clonotype was found many times. This rearrangement joins TRBV19 to TRBJ1-2; TRBD1 agrees at 8 bases. In germline, CDR1 is LNHDA, CDR2 SQIVND (reference sequence). V lost 8 bases, J lost 8 bases, and 4 bases stayed unmatched. The CDR3 sequence is 11 residues long. The CDR3 loop is CASWTGSGYTF. DNA for the CDR3: TGTGCCAGTTGGACAGGGAGCGGCTACACCTTC.

This clonotype was picked up a small number of times. The chain couples TRBV21-1 to TRBJ2-1; the D call of TRBD2 is as the table states it, not checked on the DNA. TRBV21-1 is reported as a pseudogene. The CDR3 extends over 20 amino acids. In nucleotides, the CDR3 is TGTGCCAGCAGCAGCCGGACTAGCGGGAATTTCATGCTATCCTACAATGAGCAGTTCTTC. Translating it yields CASSSRTSGNFMLSYNEQFF.

This clonotype appeared many times. At one end the junction does not follow the germline gene, possibly because of a read error. J is TRBJ2-3 and V is TRBV11-3, with D possibly being TRBD1 (5 bases). This CDR3 contains 14 residues. CDR1 is SGHNT and CDR2 is YENEEA in the germline V gene. For the CDR3, the DNA is TGTGCCAGCAGCCTAGACAGCCGCACAGATACGCAGTATTTT. The encoded protein is CASSLDSRTDTQYF.